The 24 T cell receptor beta chains below were found in one sample sequenced in a study of blood T cell repertoires in COVID-19 (dated by TCRdb to the early 2020s). The method was the immunoSEQ multiplex PCR assay. In TCRdb, the immuneACCESS table is reduced to in-frame sequences with V and J assigned. These tables do not hold every clone; where another copy was compared, an unresolved V gene accounts for under half, and the others remain unexplained. The sample table contains roughly 400,000 clones; only one count was recorded for 80% to 90% of them. The biggest ten clones account for around 1.1% of the sample. Sequenced sample: PBMCs or T cells enriched from blood (not recorded which). The receptors originated from a man aged 25 to 40 who had recovered from COVID-19.

A word on this clone: Other nucleotide sequences from this sample produce the same CDR3. The chain uses TRBV7-9 and TRBJ2-5; tentatively, D is TRBD1 (6 bases). In germline, CDR1 is SEHNR, CDR2 FQNEAQ (reference sequence). The CDR3 has 14 residues. Trimming removed 5 bases from V and 2 bases from J, with 12 bases in between. The DNA of the CDR3 is TGTGCCAGCAGCCCTGGACAGAAACAAGAGACCCAGTACTTC. It is translated as CASSPGQKQETQYF.

The chain has TRBV7-3 and TRBJ2-2; 10 bases map to TRBD1. The CDR3 has 15 amino acids. V was pared by 5 bases and J by 8 bases, with 8 bases of the junction left unmatched. CDR1 is SGHTA, CDR2 FQGTGA, per germline. The CDR3 sequence: CASSQAGTGVGELFF. The CDR3 nucleotides read TGTGCCAGCAGCCAGGCCGGGACAGGGGTTGGGGAGCTGTTTTTT.

This chain uses TRBV4-1 with TRBJ2-2, with 7 bases matching TRBD1. Losses at the gene ends were 4 bases for V and 7 bases for J; bases not matched to a gene: 18. This CDR3 spans 18 amino acids. Germline loops: CDR1 MGHRA, CDR2 YSYEKL. The CDR3 spells CASSLKARQGFVVGELFF. CDR3 sequence (DNA): TGCGCCAGCAGCCTAAAAGCACGACAGGGATTTGTTGTCGGGGAGCTGTTTTTT.

This rearrangement joins TRBV13 to TRBJ2-1; D is perhaps TRBD2 (5 bases). The CDR3 is 15 amino acids. The germline V gene has CDR1 PRHDT and CDR2 FYEKMQ (reference sequence). Trimming cost V 0 bases and J 0 bases, with 6 bases left between them. As DNA, the CDR3 is TGTGCCAGCAGCTTAGGAGGGAGCTCCTACAATGAGCAGTTCTTC. Residues: CASSLGGSSYNEQFF.

The chain carries TRBV10-3 and TRBJ1-1; weak D call: TRBD1 (5 bases). Trimming cost V 2 bases and J 3 bases, with 7 bases left between them. The CDR3 totals 13 residues. Germline-derived CDR1 and CDR2 are ENHRY and SYGVKD. The CDR3, as DNA: TGTGCCATCAGTGAGAGGGGCTACACTGAAGCTTTCTTT. Amino acid sequence: CAISERGYTEAFF.

For the CDR3, the DNA is TGTGCCAGCTCACCGGCAAAATCGTTTACACTAATGAACACCGGGGAGCTGTTTTTT. It codes for CASSPAKSFTLMNTGELFF. The genes are TRBV18 and TRBJ2-2; D unresolved. The CDR3 has 19 residues. Between the trimmed V and J ends, which lost 3 bases and 1 base, there was a span of 21 bases. Per germline, CDR1 KGHSH and CDR2 LQKENI. The full variable domain, in which reference TRBV18 and TRBJ2-2 provide the parts outside the CDR3, is NAGVMQNPRHLVRRRGQEARLRCSPMKGHSHVYWYRQLPEEGLKFMVYLQKENIIDESGMPKERFSAEFPKEGPSILRIQQVVRGDSAAYFCASSPAKSFTLMNTGELFFGEGSRLTVL.

V is TRBV28 and J is TRBJ2-5; the D gene is possibly TRBD2 (6 bases). The CDR3 spans 15 residues. V lost 5 bases and J lost 7, with 20 bases in between. CDR1 is MDHEN and CDR2 is SYDVKM in the germline V gene. CDR3 residues: CASSGDSAPGGTQYF. The CDR3 DNA reads as TGTGCCAGCAGTGGAGACAGTGCACCCGGGGGGACCCAGTACTTC.

J is TRBJ1-2 and V is TRBV5-4; D is uncertain. The CDR3 consists of 16 residues. V gave up 1 base and J gave up 3 bases, with 16 bases separating them. Germline V gene lookup returns CDR1 SGHNT and CDR2 YYREEE (reference sequence). The CDR3 loop reads CASSLPNQVRYYGYTF. In nucleotides, the CDR3 is TGTGCCAGCAGCTTGCCCAATCAGGTCCGCTACTATGGCTACACCTTC.

The chain joins TRBV7-2 to TRBJ2-4; 7 nucleotides agree with TRBD1. The V segment lost 4 bases and the J segment 0 bases; nucleotides outside the gene matches: 6. There are 16 residues in the CDR3. Germline V gene sequence: CDR1 SGHTA, CDR2 FQGNSA. CDR3: CASSSRQGLAKNIQYF. For the CDR3, the DNA is TGTGCCAGCAGCTCCCGACAGGGTCTAGCCAAAAACATTCAGTACTTC.

The J gene is TRBJ1-1, the V gene TRBV19; D possibly corresponds to TRBD1 (5 bases). The germline gives CDR1 LNHDA, CDR2 SQIVND (reference sequence). This CDR3 contains 14 residues. The V end lost 7 bases, the J end lost 3 bases, and 15 bases lay between the germline ends. CDR3 in DNA: TGTGCCAGTACTCAGTGGCAGGGTGACACTGAAGCTTTCTTT. Residues: CASTQWQGDTEAFF.

The chain carries TRBV11-2 and TRBJ2-1; D is perhaps TRBD2 (6 bases). Germline V gene lookup returns CDR1 SGHAT and CDR2 FQNNGV. There are 16 residues in the CDR3. The V and J ends lost 3 bases and 2 bases respectively, with 14 bases between them. The CDR3 bases are TGTGCCAGCAGCTTTATAACAGGAGGGGCCTACAATGAGCAGTTCTTC. As protein: CASSFITGGAYNEQFF. The variable domain in full, completed from reference TRBV11-2 and TRBJ2-1, reads EAGVAQSPRYKIIEKRQSVAFWCNPISGHATLYWYQQILGQGPKLLIQFQNNGVVDDSQLPKDRFSAERLKGVDSTLKIQPAKLEDSAVYLCASSFITGGAYNEQFFGPGTRLTVL.

This clone appeared once. V gene TRBV10-2 combines with J gene TRBJ1-5, with 10 bases aligning to TRBD1. The germline CDR1 and CDR2 sequences are WSHSY and SAAADI. The junction had 11 bases not matched to a gene; V was cut back by 5 bases and J by 7 bases. The CDR3 runs to 16 residues. The CDR3 loop reads CASSHLWDRGYQPQHF. The CDR3 DNA reads as TGCGCCAGCAGTCATCTATGGGACAGGGGATACCAGCCCCAGCATTTT.

V and J are TRBV19 and TRBJ2-5; D might be TRBD1 (6 bases). The germline V gene has CDR1 LNHDA and CDR2 SQIVND (reference sequence). V lost 4 bases, J lost 2 bases, and 14 bases lay in between. The CDR3 is 15 residues long. DNA for the CDR3: TGTGCCAGTAGTACCCCTGCAGGGGATCAAGAGACCCAGTACTTC. Translation: CASSTPAGDQETQYF.

The rearrangement links TRBV5-1 to TRBJ2-1; 8 bases are shared with TRBD2. V lost 7 bases and J lost 7; bases outside the gene matches: 13. Germline loops: CDR1 SGHRS, CDR2 YFSETQ. The CDR3 has 15 amino acids. The CDR3 region has the DNA TGCGCCAGCTCTGGTAGCGGGACTGGGTGGAATGAGCAGTTCTTC. Its protein is CASSGSGTGWNEQFF.

This rearrangement joins TRBV5-1 to TRBJ2-3; 13 positions match TRBD2. Germline trimming cut 2 bases from V and 4 bases from J; bases unmatched to any gene: 4. The CDR3 covers 16 residues. CDR1 SGHRS and CDR2 YFSETQ come from the germline V gene. CDR3 in DNA: TGCGCCAGCAGCTTCATACTAGCGGGAGGGTCAGATACGCAGTATTTT. Its protein product is CASSFILAGGSDTQYF.

V gene TRBV4-1 combines with J gene TRBJ1-4; no firm D call. The CDR3 sequence is 16 residues long. The V end lost 0 bases, the J end lost 6 bases, and 14 bases lay between the germline ends. CDR1 and CDR2 (germline): MGHRA, YSYEKL. Here the CDR3 DNA reads TGCGCCAGCAGCCAAGACCCCCCGGAGGGCGATGAAAAACTGTTTTTT. Amino acids: CASSQDPPEGDEKLFF.

The chain recombines TRBV30 with TRBJ1-6, with D hard to call. Trimming removed 7 bases from V and 14 bases from J, with 24 bases in between. The CDR3 is made up of 14 amino acids. Germline CDR1 is GTSNPN and CDR2 is SVGIG (reference sequence). The CDR3: CASTLGWEFSALHF. Here the CDR3 DNA reads TGTGCCTCCACTTTAGGGTGGGAGTTCTCAGCCCTCCACTTT.

The chain is built from TRBV9 and TRBJ1-5; 9 positions agree with TRBD1. V shed 4 bases, J shed 7 bases, and the junction held 3 bases outside the gene matches. CDR3 length equals 13 residues. Germline CDR1 SGDLS, CDR2 YYNGEE. The CDR3 bases are TGTGCCAGCAGCCGGACAGGGGAACAGCCCCAGCATTTT. Translating it yields CASSRTGEQPQHF.

V is TRBV18 and J is TRBJ1-1, with D uncertain. Germline CDR1 KGHSH, CDR2 LQKENI. CDR3 length: 14 amino acids. The V gene lost 3 bases and the J gene lost 0 bases, with 8 bases spanning the gap. The CDR3 protein is CASSPADMNTEAFF. The CDR3 coding sequence is TGTGCCAGCTCACCGGCAGATATGAACACTGAAGCTTTCTTT.

This sequence joins TRBV7-9 and TRBJ2-5; 14 nucleotides agree with TRBD2. V was pared by 5 bases and J by 6 bases, with 8 bases of the junction left unmatched. Germline V gene data show CDR1 as SEHNR and CDR2 as FQNEAQ (reference sequence). CDR3 length: 16 amino acids. This CDR3 is CASSPPGLAGEQTQYF. CDR3 nucleotides: TGTGCCAGCAGCCCTCCGGGACTAGCGGGAGAGCAGACCCAGTACTTC.

J is TRBJ2-2 and V is TRBV4-1; 7 bases match TRBD2. Germline-derived CDR1 and CDR2 are MGHRA and YSYEKL. This CDR3 spans 15 amino acids. Unmatched junction bases numbered 4, after V lost 2 bases and J lost 4 bases. CDR3 in amino acids: CASSQTGGGTGELFF. CDR3 DNA sequence: TGCGCCAGCAGCCAAACGGGGGGTGGCACCGGGGAGCTGTTTTTT.

This clone was detected only a few times. Within the sample, other DNA sequences also encode this same CDR3. CDR3 coding DNA: TGTGCCAGCAGCCCGAGACAGGGCCCGGGAAACACCATATATTTT. Amino acid sequence: CASSPRQGPGNTIYF. This chain joins TRBV7-2 and TRBJ1-3, with TRBD1 identical over 7 bases. CDR3 length: 15 residues. Germline V gene sequence: CDR1 SGHTA, CDR2 FQGNSA. After removal of 5 bases from V and 4 bases from J, the junction contained 8 bases not matched to a gene. The full variable domain, its missing parts supplied by reference TRBV7-2 and TRBJ1-3, is GAGVSQSPSNKVTEKGKDVELRCDPISGHTALYWYRQSLGQGLEFLIYFQGNSAPDKSGLPSDRFSAERTGGSVSTLTIQRTQQEDSAVYLCASSPRQGPGNTIYFGEGSWLTVV.

The gene calls are TRBV19 and TRBJ1-5; no definite D call. Between the trimmed V and J ends, which lost 10 bases and 0 bases, there was a span of 13 bases. The germline V gene encodes CDR1 LNHDA and CDR2 SQIVND (reference sequence). There are 14 residues in the CDR3. The CDR3 DNA reads TGTGCCACTAACGGGGATTATAGCAATCAGCCCCAGCATTTT. Translation: CATNGDYSNQPQHF.

The chain is built from TRBV6-4 and TRBJ2-7; D gene ambiguous. Between the trimmed V and J ends, which lost 0 bases and 4 bases, there was a span of 16 bases. The CDR3 totals 16 residues. Per the germline V gene, CDR1 is MRHNA and CDR2 is SNTAGT. CDR3 amino acids: CASSDSCGNINYEQYF. CDR3 coding DNA: TGTGCCAGCAGTGACTCTTGCGGCAACATCAATTACGAGCAGTACTTC.